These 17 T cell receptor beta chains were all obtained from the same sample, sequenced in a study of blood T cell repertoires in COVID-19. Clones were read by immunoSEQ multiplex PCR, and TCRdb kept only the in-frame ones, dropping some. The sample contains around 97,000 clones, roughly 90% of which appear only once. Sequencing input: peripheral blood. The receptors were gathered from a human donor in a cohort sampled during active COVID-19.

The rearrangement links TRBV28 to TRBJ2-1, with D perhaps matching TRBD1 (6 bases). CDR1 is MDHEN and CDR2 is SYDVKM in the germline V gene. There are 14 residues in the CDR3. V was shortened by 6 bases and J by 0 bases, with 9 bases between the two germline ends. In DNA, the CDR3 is TGTGCCAGCAGGCTGACAGGCTCCTACAATGAGCAGTTCTTC. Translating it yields CASRLTGSYNEQFF.

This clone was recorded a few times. In DNA form, the CDR3 reads TGTGCCAGCGGACGGGACAGTTATAGCAATCAGCCCCAGCATTTT. Translation gives CASGRDSYSNQPQHF. The chain employs TRBV6-5 and TRBJ1-5; TRBD1 agrees at 7 bases. This CDR3 is built from 15 residues. Germline CDR1 is MNHEY and CDR2 is SVGAGI. The J segment lost 0 bases and the V segment lost 8 bases, leaving 7 bases of the junction unmatched.

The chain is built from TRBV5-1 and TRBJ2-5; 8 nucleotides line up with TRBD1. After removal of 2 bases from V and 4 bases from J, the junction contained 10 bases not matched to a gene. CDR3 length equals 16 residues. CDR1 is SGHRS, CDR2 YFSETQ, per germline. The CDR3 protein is CASSFRQGSGGETQYF. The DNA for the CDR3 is TGCGCCAGCAGCTTCAGACAGGGGTCCGGAGGAGAGACCCAGTACTTC.

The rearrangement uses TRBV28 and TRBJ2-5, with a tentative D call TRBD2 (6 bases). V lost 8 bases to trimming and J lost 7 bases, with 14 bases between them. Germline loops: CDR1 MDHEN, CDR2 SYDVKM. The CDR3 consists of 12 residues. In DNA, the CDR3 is TGTGCCAGCCGCAGGGCGGGATGGACCCAGTACTTC. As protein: CASRRAGWTQYF.

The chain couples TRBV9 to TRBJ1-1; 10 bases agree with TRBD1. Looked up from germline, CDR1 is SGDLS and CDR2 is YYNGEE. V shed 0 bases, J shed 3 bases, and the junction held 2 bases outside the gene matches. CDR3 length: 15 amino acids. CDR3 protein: CASSVGGQGYTEAFF. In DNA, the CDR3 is TGTGCCAGCAGCGTAGGGGGACAGGGGTACACTGAAGCTTTCTTT.

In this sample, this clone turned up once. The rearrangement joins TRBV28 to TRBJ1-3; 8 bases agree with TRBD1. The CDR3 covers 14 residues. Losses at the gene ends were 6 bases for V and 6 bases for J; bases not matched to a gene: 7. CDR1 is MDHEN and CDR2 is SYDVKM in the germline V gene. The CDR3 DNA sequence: TGTGCCAGCAGCCCGGACAGGGTCACAAACACCATATATTTT. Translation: CASSPDRVTNTIYF.

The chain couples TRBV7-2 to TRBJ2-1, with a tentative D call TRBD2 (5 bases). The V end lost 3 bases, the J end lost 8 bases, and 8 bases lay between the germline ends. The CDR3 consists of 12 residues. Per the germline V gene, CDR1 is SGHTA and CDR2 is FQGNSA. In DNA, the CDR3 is TGTGCCAGCAGCTTGAGGGTTCATGAGCAGTTCTTC. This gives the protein CASSLRVHEQFF.

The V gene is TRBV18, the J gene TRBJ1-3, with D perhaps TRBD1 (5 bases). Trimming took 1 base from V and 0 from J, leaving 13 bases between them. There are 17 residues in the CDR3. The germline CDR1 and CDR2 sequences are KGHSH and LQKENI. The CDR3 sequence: CASSPRGKGDSGNTIYF. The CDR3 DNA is TGTGCCAGCTCACCACGCGGGAAAGGGGACTCTGGAAACACCATATATTTT.

CDR3 coding DNA: TGCGCCAGCAGCTTGGTGGGTAGCGGGAGATACGAGCAGTACTTC. It translates to CASSLVGSGRYEQYF. The chain carries TRBV5-1 and TRBJ2-7; TRBD2 matches 9 bases. The trim removed 0 bases at V and 4 bases at J, leaving 5 bases unmatched. The CDR3 totals 15 residues. Germline CDR1 SGHRS, CDR2 YFSETQ. Full variable domain (missing parts from reference TRBV5-1 and TRBJ2-7): KAGVTQTPRYLIKTRGQQVTLSCSPISGHRSVSWYQQTPGQGLQFLFEYFSETQRNKGNFPGRFSGRQFSNSRSEMNVSTLELGDSALYLCASSLVGSGRYEQYFGPGTRLTVT.

CDR3 DNA: TGTGCCAGTAGTATAGATCTATACGGGGGGGCCCTCTACAATGAGCAGTTCTTC. Its protein is CASSIDLYGGALYNEQFF. This chain uses TRBV19 with TRBJ2-1; TRBD2 aligns across 8 bases. V gave up 0 bases and J gave up 3 bases; unmatched junction bases: 10. The CDR3 has 18 amino acids. CDR1 and CDR2 (germline): LNHDA, SQIVND (reference sequence).

In DNA, the CDR3 is TGTGCCAGCAGTTTGACGGGACAGGGGTACAATGAGCAGTTCTTC. It codes for CASSLTGQGYNEQFF. The chain joins TRBV28 to TRBJ2-1, with 10 bases matching TRBD1. Germline V CDR1 and CDR2: MDHEN, SYDVKM. The J segment lost 4 bases and the V segment lost 3 bases, leaving 3 bases of the junction unmatched. The CDR3 spans 15 residues.

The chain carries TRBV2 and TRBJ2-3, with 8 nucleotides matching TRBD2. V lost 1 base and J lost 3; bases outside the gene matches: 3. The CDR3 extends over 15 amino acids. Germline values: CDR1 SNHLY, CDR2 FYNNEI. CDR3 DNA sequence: TGTGCCAGCAGTGAAGGGTTAGCGGGAACAGATACGCAGTATTTT. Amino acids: CASSEGLAGTDTQYF.

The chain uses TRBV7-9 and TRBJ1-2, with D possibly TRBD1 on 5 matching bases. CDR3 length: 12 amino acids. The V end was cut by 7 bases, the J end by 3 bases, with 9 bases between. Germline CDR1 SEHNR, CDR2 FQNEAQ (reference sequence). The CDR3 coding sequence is TGTGCCAGCAAAGGGGAAGACTATGGCTACACCTTC. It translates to CASKGEDYGYTF.

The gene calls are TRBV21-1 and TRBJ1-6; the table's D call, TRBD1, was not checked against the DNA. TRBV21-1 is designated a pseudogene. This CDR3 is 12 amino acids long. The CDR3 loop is CASIDINSPLHF. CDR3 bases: TGTGCCAGCATAGACATTAATTCACCCCTCCACTTT.

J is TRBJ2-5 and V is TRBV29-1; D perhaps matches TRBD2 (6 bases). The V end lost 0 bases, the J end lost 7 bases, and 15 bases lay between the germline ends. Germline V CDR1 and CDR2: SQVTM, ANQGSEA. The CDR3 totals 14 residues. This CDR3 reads CSVEEPAGLGTQYF. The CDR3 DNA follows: TGCAGCGTTGAAGAACCGGCGGGATTGGGGACCCAGTACTTC.

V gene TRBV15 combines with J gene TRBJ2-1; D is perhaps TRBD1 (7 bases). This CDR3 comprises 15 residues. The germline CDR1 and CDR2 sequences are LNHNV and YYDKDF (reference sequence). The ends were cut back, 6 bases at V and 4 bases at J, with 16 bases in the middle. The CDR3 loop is CATSGSGGPYNEQFF. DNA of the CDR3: TGTGCCACCAGTGGATCAGGGGGGCCATACAATGAGCAGTTCTTC.

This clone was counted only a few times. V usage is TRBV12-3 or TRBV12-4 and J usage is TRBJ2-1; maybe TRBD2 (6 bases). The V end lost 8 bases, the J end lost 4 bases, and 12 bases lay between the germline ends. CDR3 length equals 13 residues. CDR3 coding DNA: TGTGCCAGCGGGACTTCATATTACAATGAGCAGTTCTTC. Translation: CASGTSYYNEQFF.